This entry features one T cell receptor beta chain sequence. This entry belongs to a study of blood T cell repertoires in COVID-19. Study at large: PBMCs, B-cell-depleted T cells, or T cells provided the cDNA or gDNA that made up the material.

TCRdb's copy holds only in-frame clones and misses some; the assay was immunoSEQ multiplex PCR. The sample includes 200,000 to 250,000 clones, roughly 85% of them seen just once. This TCR was recovered from a woman in her forties or fifties with acute COVID-19. The sample comprised PBMCs or T cells enriched from blood (not recorded which).

This chain's CDR3 is CASSPERLTEAFF. The CDR3 bases are TGTGCCAGCTCACCAGAGCGGTTGACTGAAGCTTTCTTT. V gene TRBV18 combines with J gene TRBJ1-1; D unresolved. The CDR3 is 13 residues long. V lost 2 bases, J lost 5 bases, and 9 bases lay in between. Germline V lookup: CDR1 KGHSH, CDR2 LQKENI.